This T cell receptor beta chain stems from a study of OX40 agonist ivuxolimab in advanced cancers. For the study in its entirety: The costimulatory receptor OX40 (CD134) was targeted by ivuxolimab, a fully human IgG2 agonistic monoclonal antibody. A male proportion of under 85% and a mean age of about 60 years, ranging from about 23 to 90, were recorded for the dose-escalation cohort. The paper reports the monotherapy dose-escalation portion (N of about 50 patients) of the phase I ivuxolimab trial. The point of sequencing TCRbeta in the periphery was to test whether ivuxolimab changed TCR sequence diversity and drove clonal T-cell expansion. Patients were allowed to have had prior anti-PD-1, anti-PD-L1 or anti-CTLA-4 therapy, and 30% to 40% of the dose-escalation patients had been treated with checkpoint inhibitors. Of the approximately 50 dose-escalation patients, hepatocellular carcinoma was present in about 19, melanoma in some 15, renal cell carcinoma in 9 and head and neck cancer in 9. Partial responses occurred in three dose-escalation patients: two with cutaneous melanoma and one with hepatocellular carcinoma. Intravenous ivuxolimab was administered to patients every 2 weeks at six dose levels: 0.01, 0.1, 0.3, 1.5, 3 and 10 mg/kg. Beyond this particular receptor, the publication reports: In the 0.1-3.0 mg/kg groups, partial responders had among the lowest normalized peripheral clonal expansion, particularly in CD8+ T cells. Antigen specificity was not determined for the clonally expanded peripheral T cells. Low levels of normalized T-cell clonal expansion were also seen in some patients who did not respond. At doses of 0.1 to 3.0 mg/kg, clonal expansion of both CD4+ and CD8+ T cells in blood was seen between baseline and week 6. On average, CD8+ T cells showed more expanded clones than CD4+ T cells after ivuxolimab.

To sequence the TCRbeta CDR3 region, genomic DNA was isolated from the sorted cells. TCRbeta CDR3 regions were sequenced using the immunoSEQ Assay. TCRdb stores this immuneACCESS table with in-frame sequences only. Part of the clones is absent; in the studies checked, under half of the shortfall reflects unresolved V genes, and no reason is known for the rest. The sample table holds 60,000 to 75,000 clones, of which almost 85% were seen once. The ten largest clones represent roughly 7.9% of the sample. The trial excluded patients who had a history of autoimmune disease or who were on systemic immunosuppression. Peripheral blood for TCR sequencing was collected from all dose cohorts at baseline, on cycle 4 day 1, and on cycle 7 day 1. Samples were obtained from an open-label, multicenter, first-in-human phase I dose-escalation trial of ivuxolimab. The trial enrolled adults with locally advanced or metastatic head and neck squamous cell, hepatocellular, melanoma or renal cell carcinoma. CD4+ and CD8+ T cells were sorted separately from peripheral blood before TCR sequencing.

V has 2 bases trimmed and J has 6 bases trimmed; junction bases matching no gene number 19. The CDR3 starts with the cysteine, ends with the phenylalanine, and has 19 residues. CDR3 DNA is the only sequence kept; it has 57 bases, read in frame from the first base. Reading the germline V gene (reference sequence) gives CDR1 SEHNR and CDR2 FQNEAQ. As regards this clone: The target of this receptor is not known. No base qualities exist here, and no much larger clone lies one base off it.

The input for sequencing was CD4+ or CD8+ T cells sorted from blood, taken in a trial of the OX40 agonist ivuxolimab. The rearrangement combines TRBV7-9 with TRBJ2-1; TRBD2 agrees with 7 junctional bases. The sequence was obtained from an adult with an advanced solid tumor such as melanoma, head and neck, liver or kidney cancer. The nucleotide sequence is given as TGTGCCAGCAGCTTACTCGGCGGGGGTCTAGCTGTTGGTGCCAATGAGCAGTTCTTC. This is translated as CASSLLGGGLAVGANEQFF.